The text below deals with one TCR beta chain. Its binding antigen is unknown. These data originate in a study of T cells expressing NK-cell markers (dated by TCRdb to between 2020 and 2021). Background for the entire study: In sorted CD3+CD56+NKG2C+, CD3+CD56+NKG2C- and CD3+CD56-NKG2C+ T-cell subsets from 8 or 9 donors, TCR beta-chain repertoires were profiled. Of the eight sequenced donors, seven were found to be HCMV-seropositive and one was found to be HCMV-seronegative. All eight donors whose samples were sequenced were randomly selected healthy volunteers, three of them men and five women. Illumina HiSeq 2000/2500, MiSeq or NextSeq was used to sequence libraries as 2 x 150 bp reads.

Reading from cysteine to phenylalanine, the CDR3 counts 13 amino acids. DNA was not recorded. Taken from the germline V gene (reference sequence), the CDR1 and CDR2 loops are DFQATT and SNEGSKA. Broader findings and caveats from the paper: Whether the expanded NKG2C-expressing T cell clones were specific for HCMV antigens remained unclear. Those dominant clonotypes were again the most abundant among CD3+CD56-NKG2C+ cells in a few donors, at about 28.3-65%. In a handful of donors, the dominant CD3+CD56+NKG2C+ clonotypes were found to rank among the top 10 CD8+ clonotypes and to make up 1.0-7.0% of CD8+ T cells.

Sequencer: Illumina HiSeq 2000. TCR beta cDNA libraries were prepared using 5'RACE template switching, which introduced a universal primer site and unique molecular identifiers. Synthesis of cDNA was primed from the TCR beta constant segment and was followed by two consecutive PCR amplification steps. As for how the authors treated the data: MIGEC was used to demultiplex reads and group reads by UMI, and MiTCR was used to assemble and quantify clonotypes. To exclude erroneous sequences, any TCR cDNA sequence not supported by at least two reads was discarded. Downstream repertoire analysis used the tcR package, and clonotypes were matched across fractions by CDR3 nucleotide sequence plus V segment. Antigen specificity was annotated against VDJdb with VDJmatch, allowing one amino acid substitution in CDR3. Reprocessed by TCRdb, the reads give a single entry per CDR3 protein sequence, without DNA. TCRdb's processing, not the authors', yielded these V and J calls. This sample's records show 350,000 to 450,000 distinct CDR3 sequences. The biggest ten clones account for 4% to 6.5% of the sample.

To determine HCMV serostatus, a commercial ELISA kit was used to detect HCMV-specific IgG in serum. Peripheral blood mononuclear cells were isolated from blood by Ficoll density gradient centrifugation. The clonotype originates from a man aged 18 to 69 in good health. The chain is made from TRBV20-1 and TRBJ1-2; TCRdb calls TRBD1, which cannot be checked without DNA. Sequenced input: blood T cells: a sorted CD56 or NKG2C T cell subset, CD4+ or CD8+ T cells, or bulk PBMC T cells (not recorded which). The CDR3 reads CSANRDGNYGYTF.